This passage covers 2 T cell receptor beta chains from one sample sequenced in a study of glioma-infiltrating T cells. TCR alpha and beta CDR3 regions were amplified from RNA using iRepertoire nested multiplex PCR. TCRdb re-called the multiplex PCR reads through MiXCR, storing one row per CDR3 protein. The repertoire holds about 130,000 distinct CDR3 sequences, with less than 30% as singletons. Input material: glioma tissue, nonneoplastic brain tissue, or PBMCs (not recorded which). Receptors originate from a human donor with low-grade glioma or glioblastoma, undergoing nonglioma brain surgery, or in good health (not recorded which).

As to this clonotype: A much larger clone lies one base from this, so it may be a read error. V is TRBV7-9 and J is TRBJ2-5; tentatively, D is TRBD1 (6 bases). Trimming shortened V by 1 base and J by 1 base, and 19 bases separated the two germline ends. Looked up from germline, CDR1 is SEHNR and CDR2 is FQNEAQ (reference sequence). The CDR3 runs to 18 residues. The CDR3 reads CASSLEGGKAPRQETQYF. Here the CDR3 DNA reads TGTGCCAGCAGCTTAGAAGGGGGAAAGGCTCCCCGCCAAGAGACCCAGTACTTC.

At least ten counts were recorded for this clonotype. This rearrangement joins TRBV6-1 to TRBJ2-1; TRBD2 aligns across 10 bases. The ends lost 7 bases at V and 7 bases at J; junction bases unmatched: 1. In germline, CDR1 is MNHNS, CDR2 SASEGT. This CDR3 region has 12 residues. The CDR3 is CASKREGNEQFF. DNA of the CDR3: TGTGCCAGCAAGCGGGAGGGGAATGAGCAGTTCTTC.